This T cell receptor (beta chain) emerged from a study of CD8 T cells in Susac syndrome. Random hexamers were used to reverse transcribe the RNA input (about 0.45 to 1 ug). TCRdb passed the immunoSEQ multiplex PCR reads through MiXCR, listing each CDR3 protein once. The repertoire holds approximately 190,000 distinct CDR3 sequences, about 93% seen once, with 0.1% to 0.12% in the top ten. CDR1 and CDR2 (germline): LNHDA, SQIVND (reference sequence). Trimming took 8 bases from V and 6 from J, leaving 1 base between them. The CDR3 contains 8 residues. Specimen: CD4+ T cells from PBMCs. The source of this sequence is a human donor in good health. The V and J genes are TRBV19 and TRBJ1-1, with unresolved D. The CDR3 here is CASAEAFF. CDR3 DNA: TGTGCCAGTGCTGAAGCTTTCTTT.